The 19 T cell receptor beta chains below all came from one sample that was sequenced in a study of tumor-infiltrating lymphocytes in primary liver carcinoma. Synthesis of TCR beta cDNA was carried out from approximately 0.55 ug total RNA with a constant-region primer. Three-round nested multiplex PCR performed with slightly modified ARM-PCR produced the TCR beta libraries. The study ran its first two PCR rounds for nine to ten cycles each, using TRBV1-TRBV30 forward primers and a C-beta reverse primer. From the multiplex PCR reads, TCRdb called clonotypes with MiXCR, one entry per CDR3 protein. There are about 70,000 distinct CDR3 sequences in the sample; roughly 69% occur only once, and around 30% lies in the top ten. The source material, roughly 18-32 mg of unsorted bulk tissue, was used to co-extract RNA and DNA. Sample: liver tumor tissue from sampling region 4. This sample's subset: tumor region T4, right-lateral pole. These receptors all come from a middle-aged man with primary liver carcinoma and hepatitis B virus infection.

This clonotype was recorded many times. The gene calls are TRBV28 and TRBJ2-7; 10 bases agree with TRBD1. Germline CDR1 reads MDHEN; CDR2 reads SYDVKM. V dropped 6 bases and J dropped 4; count of bases not matched to a gene: 6. This CDR3 has 14 amino acids. CDR3: CASSTTGGVYEQYF. CDR3 nucleotide sequence: TGTGCCAGCAGCACGACAGGGGGCGTGTACGAGCAGTACTTC.

The chain employs TRBV11-2 and TRBJ2-5; D is uncertain. CDR1 is SGHAT and CDR2 is FQNNGV in the germline V gene. V was trimmed by 3 bases and J by 1 base, leaving 9 bases between them. CDR3 length: 14 amino acids. CDR3 region: CASSFGGCQETQYF. The CDR3 nucleotides read TGTGCCAGCAGCTTTGGCGGCTGCCAAGAGACCCAGTACTTC.

About this clonotype itself: One end of the junction varies from germline; a read error may be responsible. This chain uses TRBV6-1 with TRBJ1-1; D unresolved. CDR1 and CDR2 (germline): MNHNS, SASEGT. This CDR3 has 14 amino acids. The CDR3 sequence is CASRPSGPGSEASF. The CDR3 DNA reads as TGTGCCAGCAGACCCTCCGGACCGGGCTCTGAAGCTTCCTTT.

This clonotype has a handful of counts. This chain uses TRBV20-1 with TRBJ2-1; D call uncertain. Germline V CDR1 and CDR2: DFQATT, SNEGSKA (reference sequence). With 3 bases removed from V and 9 bases from J, the gap between germline ends came to 15 bases. The CDR3 runs 13 residues. As DNA, the CDR3 is TGCAGTGCTAGTGGGCTGGTGGATAGTGAGCAGTTCTTC. It codes for CSASGLVDSEQFF.

Concerning this clonotype: One junction end disagrees with the germline gene, perhaps due to a read error. The chain couples TRBV6-5 to TRBJ2-6; possibly TRBD1 for D (6 bases). Germline V gene lookup returns CDR1 MNHEY and CDR2 SVGAGI. The CDR3 is 18 residues long. This CDR3 is CASSLWTAMKAGANVLAF. Here the CDR3 DNA reads TGTGCCAGCAGTCTCTGGACAGCGATGAAAGCTGGGGCCAACGTCCTGGCTTTC.

On this clonotype itself: Relative to the germline gene, one junction end is altered; a read error may explain this. The V gene is TRBV11-2, the J gene TRBJ2-1, with 7 bases fitting TRBD2. This CDR3 spans 16 amino acids. Per the germline V gene, CDR1 is SGHAT and CDR2 is FQNNGV. The CDR3 region has the DNA TGTGTCAGCAGCTTAGACTGGACTAGGGACTACAGTGAGCAGTTCTTC. Its translation: CVSSLDWTRDYSEQFF.

This clonotype was counted a few times. A much larger clone lies a single base off, so this may be a read error. This CDR3 fails to terminate in the conserved phenylalanine or tryptophan, so it likely reflects a read error. The chain links TRBV7-8 to TRBJ1-4; D is possibly TRBD1 (5 bases). V was clipped by 5 bases and J by 0 bases, with 10 bases between them. The CDR3 is 15 residues long. Per the germline V gene, CDR1 is SGHVS and CDR2 is FQNEAQ. In DNA, the CDR3 is TGTGCCAGCAGCGCCACAGGATCAACTAATGAAAAACTGTTTTCT. Protein product: CASSATGSTNEKLFS.

This clonotype showed up many times. This CDR3 is CAISESTLDGGPNYGYTF. CDR3 bases: TGTGCCATCAGTGAGTCGACTTTAGACGGGGGACCAAACTATGGCTACACCTTC. This rearrangement joins TRBV10-3 to TRBJ1-2; possibly TRBD1 for D (5 bases). Germline CDR1 and CDR2: ENHRY and SYGVKD. The CDR3 covers 18 residues. Trimming took off 0 bases at V and 2 bases at J, with 19 bases between the two ends.

About this clonotype: Here the CDR3 omits its conserved ending phenylalanine or tryptophan, so a read error is the likely source. The limits of the CDR3 on the DNA are not certain, so only TCRdb's listed CDR3 is given. The genes are TRBV11-2 and TRBJ2-3; the table's D gene call, TRBD1, was not cross checked with the DNA. The CDR3 has 15 residues if both end residues are counted. The germline V gene encodes CDR1 SGHAT and CDR2 FQNNGV. CDR3: CASSLGLGGSDTQCY.

Notes on this clonotype: A read error may produce the germline difference seen at one junction end. This chain uses TRBV11-2 with TRBJ2-1; D may correspond to TRBD1 or TRBD2 (5 bases each). Germline lookup yields CDR1 SGHAT and CDR2 FQNNGV. There are 15 residues in the CDR3. The chain's CDR3 is CVSVLGDLRGREQFF. DNA of the CDR3: TGTGTCAGCGTATTAGGGGACCTCCGGGGACGTGAGCAGTTCTTC.

The genes are TRBV29-1 and TRBJ2-7; 7 bases line up with TRBD2. Germline-derived CDR1 and CDR2 are SQVTM and ANQGSEA. The junction had 5 bases not matched to a gene; V was cut back by 4 bases and J by 5 bases. CDR3 size: 12 residues. CDR3 amino acids: CSVGEGSHEQYF. CDR3 nucleotides: TGCAGCGTTGGGGAGGGATCCCACGAGCAGTACTTC.

A note on this clonotype: The germline gene is not matched at one end of the junction; a read error may be the cause. The rearrangement links TRBV11-2 to TRBJ2-5, with D tentatively TRBD2 (6 bases). The CDR3 extends over 16 amino acids. Germline loops: CDR1 SGHAT, CDR2 FQNNGV. The CDR3 sequence is CVNRSRDSAHQETQYF. The CDR3 region has the DNA TGTGTCAATAGATCCCGGGACTCGGCCCACCAAGAGACCCAGTATTTC.

Concerning this clonotype: The junction differs from germline at one of its ends, possibly a read error. The V gene is TRBV7-9, the J gene TRBJ1-2; D remains ambiguous. The CDR3 is 12 residues long. Germline V gene data show CDR1 as SEHNR and CDR2 as FQNEAQ (reference sequence). The CDR3 DNA sequence: TGTGCCAGTAGCGTTCCTAAGTATGGCTACACCTTC. Encoded protein: CASSVPKYGYTF.

A remark on this clonotype: This likely comes from a read error, as the CDR3 has no conserved phenylalanine or tryptophan at its end. The rearrangement joins TRBV5-4 to TRBJ1-1; D uncertain. Trimming stripped 5 bases from V and 1 base from J, with 12 bases between. The CDR3 covers 14 residues. Germline CDR1 and CDR2: SGHNT and YYREEE (reference sequence). CDR3 in amino acids: CASSPPGRNTEAFL. The CDR3, as DNA: TGTGCCAGCAGTCCCCCGGGGAGGAACACTGAAGCTTTCCTT.

Details on this clonotype: An end of the junction does not agree with germline; a read error may underlie this. The chain links TRBV6-5 to TRBJ2-6; 7 bases line up with TRBD1. This CDR3 is 18 amino acids long. Germline lookup yields CDR1 MNHEY and CDR2 SVGAGI. The DNA of the CDR3 is TGTGCCAGCAGTCTTTGGACAGGAATGAAAACTGGGGCCAATGTCCTGACTTTC. This gives the protein CASSLWTGMKTGANVLTF.

Concerning this clonotype itself: At one end the junction does not follow the germline gene, possibly because of a read error. The chain has TRBV4-1 and TRBJ2-3; D possibly corresponds to TRBD1 (5 bases). The CDR3 covers 13 residues. Germline V gives CDR1 MGHRA, CDR2 YSYEKL. CDR3 region: CAGSQVGADTQYF. The CDR3 bases are TGCGCCGGCAGCCAGGTAGGGGCAGATACGCAGTATTTT.

In its sample, this clonotype was seen once. A much bigger clone sits one base away, suggesting this may be a read error. The chain couples TRBV28 to TRBJ2-5; D perhaps matches TRBD2 (7 bases). CDR1 and CDR2 from the germline V gene are MDHEN and SYDVKM. CDR3 length equals 14 residues. V gave up 6 bases and J gave up 4 bases, with 15 bases separating them. The CDR3 sequence is CASSPNGGRETQYF. The DNA for the CDR3 is TGTGCCAGCAGCCCAAACGGGGGGCGAGAGACCCAGTACTTC.

Ten or more counts support this clonotype. The chain uses TRBV6-5 and TRBJ2-3; the match to TRBD1 covers 8 bases. Germline CDR1 MNHEY, CDR2 SVGAGI. There are 15 residues in the CDR3. Unmatched junction bases numbered 3, after V lost 2 bases and J lost 2 bases. CDR3 bases: TGTGCCAGCAGTTACCGGGACAGGTCCACAGATACGCAGTATTTT. This sequence encodes CASSYRDRSTDTQYF.

Only a few counts were recorded for this clonotype. A much larger clone lies a single base off, so this may be a read error. This rearrangement joins TRBV29-1 to TRBJ2-5; D not certain. The CDR3 consists of 10 residues. The germline V gene encodes CDR1 SQVTM and CDR2 ANQGSEA. The CDR3 coding sequence is TGCAGCGCCGGGCAAGAGACCCGGTACTTC. It codes for CSAGQETRYF.